In its sample, the clone carrying this T cell receptor beta chain was seen a few times. The data were obtained in a study of human T cells and chemical hapten exposure. V shed 6 bases and J shed 0 bases, with 14 bases lying between them. The CDR3 is made up of 15 amino acids. Per germline, CDR1 MNHEY and CDR2 SMNVEV (reference sequence). Time point defined: patch test 3, about 24 weeks after DPC sensitization. Treatment denoted: therapeutic diphenylcyclopropenone sensitization with weekly scalp DPC. One entry per CDR3 protein results from TCRdb running MiXCR on the RACE reads. The sample lists 210,000 or so distinct CDR3 sequences; more than 20% were seen once.

The rearrangement uses TRBV27 and TRBJ1-1; maybe TRBD1 (5 bases). Material: whole blood, obtained in connection with sensitization to the hapten diphenylcyclopropenone (DPC). This TCR came from a woman between 40 and 55 years old with alopecia areata. Some clones in this sample may be carry-over from other donors' samples. The CDR3 DNA reads TGTGCCAGCAGCCATGGGGGTGGCATGAACACTGAAGCTTTCTTT. This translates into CASSHGGGMNTEAFF.